This T cell receptor beta chain was observed in a study of cytomegalovirus exposure and HLA in healthy donors (dated by TCRdb to the late 2010s). About the full investigation: According to an earlier analysis of 450 to 650 of the donors, about 190 million T cells yielded 120 million or so unique TCR beta sequences and about 300 Gb of sequence data. The aim of the study was to test whether cataloging public T cell receptors could identify signatures of past pathogen exposure. Among the roughly 400 genotyped donors, about 83% belonged to the genetic ancestry cluster associated with self-reported Caucasian donors. To decide whether each TCR beta V gene segment behaved as functional or pseudogenic, an earlier analysis of some 600 of the donors relied on high-throughput TCR beta sequencing. Genome-wide SNP genotypes for about 60% of the roughly 670 donors were used in a later genetic analysis, which treated that subset as a discovery cohort. Across roughly 420 genotyped donors of the cohort, an average of approximately 200,000 unique TCR beta nucleotide sequences per donor were sequenced, and 15% to 20% of those sequences were non-productive. Typing coverage varied by locus: roughly 629-630 donors for A, B, C, DRB1 and DQB1; approximately 500 for DQA1; approximately 610 for DPA1; around 490 for DPB1. A later analysis re-analyzed previously published TCR beta repertoires from 666 donors and added high-resolution HLA genotyping to study TCR occurrence patterns. Donor age, sex, ethnicity and CMV serostatus were compiled together with the repertoire data. All discovery cohort repertoires had been generated using a single sequencing platform. A handful of DR-DQ haplotypes were treated as single units for association and clustering because of strong linkage in the cohort. The study used immunosequencing to profile the T cell repertoires of 666 subjects and linked those repertoires to cytomegalovirus serostatus. HLA typing included class I and class II loci at four-digit resolution. An early release covering roughly 580 HLA-typed donors comprised roughly 300 gigabases of sequencing data and roughly 85 million unique TCR sequences. Rather than drawing on any new phenotypic data, the later analysis identified candidate immune exposures from TCR beta sequences and the way those sequences occurred across donors. High-throughput TCR immunosequencing, statistical association of individual TCRs with disease status, and machine learning were combined to predict cytomegalovirus infection status. In addition to the first cohort of 666 subjects, a separate validation cohort of 120 different subjects was used. On the study overall, not on this receptor specifically: Assigning TCR associations to individual alleles was difficult when HLA alleles, especially DR and DQ, strongly co-occurred. A further reported finding was that TCR beta sequences accurately predicted the HLA-A and HLA-B alleles for most subjects in the first cohort. According to a later analysis, parvovirus B19, influenza, CMV and Epstein-Barr virus appeared linked to several top co-occurrence clusters. According to the authors, the approach could potentially be generalized to other disease states and immunological phenotypes. A few of the identified cytomegalovirus-associated TCR beta chains were confirmed in vitro to be specific for cytomegalovirus antigens. According to a later analysis, most CMV-associated TCR beta chains appeared to be HLA-restricted, and the HLA associations seemed to be driven largely by CMV exposure. The study listed 150 to 200 TCR beta chains as associated with cytomegalovirus. In an earlier analysis of several hundred of the donors, most TCR beta V segments were observed in productive rearrangements about 87% or about 30% of the time, broadly matching IMGT annotations. A later genetic analysis reported fewer N-insertions in productive TCRs among donors in an Asian-associated ancestry cluster than the roughly 700-donor mean. Some IMGT-functional V segments, including TRBV6-2 and TRBV6-3, could not be distinguished by the 87-base-pair reads and were therefore excluded. A later genetic analysis associated a missense DCLRE1C variant with V-gene and J-gene trimming of TCR beta chains, and an independent cohort replicated the association. Sequencing depth was assumed to be roughly uniform across donors in the presence/absence analyses, though that assumption may not hold. The classifier was reported to diagnose cytomegalovirus status with high specificity and sensitivity in both the original cohort and the validation cohort. Across donors, most TCR sequences were observed very rarely, whereas some public TCRs were present in many individuals. The sequencing pipeline was judged likely to have produced a cluster of highly shared sequence variants as a technical artifact. In a later analysis, some 17,000 TCR beta sequences were associated with specific HLA alleles at a false discovery rate of 0.05. Only TCR beta chains were sequenced in this cohort, and the absence of alpha or paired-chain data limited detectable features. In a later analysis, TCR association rates were found to vary across HLA loci, with the most associated TCRs seen for DRB1 alleles and the fewest for HLA-C alleles. The earlier analysis of about 600 of the donors excluded some 15 rarely observed V segments, including chromosome 9 orphons, because counts were too low. HLA typing was unavailable for some donors at each locus, so association tests used only the typed subset. Correlated functional status among segregating V segments might reflect linkage disequilibrium, but an unknown experimental factor could not be ruled out. For the cohort, immune exposure information was limited to CMV serostatus. In a later analysis, HLA-associated TCR beta chains showed more clonal expansion and lower generation probabilities than non-associated chains that were equally common.

Concerning this clone itself: The target of this receptor is not known. The sample holds no much larger clone one base away, and base qualities are not on file.

Library preparation used the immunoSEQ multiplex PCR assay. For the multiplex PCR, a mixture combining 60 forward primers for TCR Vbeta segments and 13 reverse primers for TCR Jbeta segments was used. The CDR3 region of rearranged TCR beta genes was amplified from genomic DNA by a multiplex PCR assay. On the Illumina HiSeq System, the amplified TCR beta libraries were sequenced as 87-base-pair reads. Concerning the study's data processing: A later analysis tallied tens of millions of unique TCR beta chains across the 666 repertoires, and some 10 million of those chains were shared by two or more donors. Raw reads were error-corrected and collapsed into unique sequences with a nearest-neighbor algorithm that merged closely related sequences to remove PCR and sequencing errors. To assign V, D and J gene segments, CDR3 sequences were aligned to IMGT reference sequences. Each retained sequence needed at least a six-nucleotide match to both a V gene segment and a J gene segment. Rearrangements were called productive when the CDR3 lacked stop codons and stayed in frame with V and J; all others were non-productive. CDR3 was defined by IMGT convention, running from the second conserved V-encoded cysteine to the conserved J-encoded phenylalanine. The earlier analysis of around 640 of the donors excluded sequences that lacked an unambiguous match to a single V gene segment. In an earlier analysis of several hundred of the donors, V segments were called functional above 56.7% productive rearrangements and were called segregating when the between-donor standard deviation exceeded 5%. A statistical classification framework was developed to diagnose cytomegalovirus status using the catalog of TCR beta chain sequences. A later analysis assigned V and J genes by comparing TCR nucleotide sequences with IMGT/GENE-DB human TR gene sequences. In a later analysis, CDR3 sequences and most-parsimonious VDJ recombination scenarios were assigned using the TCRdist pipeline. In a later analysis, each TCR beta chain was defined by its CDR3 amino acid sequence together with its V-gene family, and reads lacking a unique V-gene family were excluded. A later analysis removed 592 highly shared, low-generation-probability nucleotide sequences to deal with suspected cross-contamination and a sequencing artifact. For each public chain, a later analysis derived a clonal expansion index from normalized ranks of inferred template counts within each repertoire. In a later analysis, generation probabilities were computed using a VDJ recombination model fitted to out-of-frame rearrangements, and the results were checked against IGoR. In a later analysis, TCR-TCR, TCR-HLA and TCR-CMV co-occurrence was scored with hypergeometric tests, and a repertoire-size bias correction was applied to TCR pairs. A later analysis estimated false discovery rates by permuting HLA or CMV assignments 20 times. In a later analysis, co-occurring TCRs were grouped using DBSCAN, and TCRdist sequence similarity was added for clustering within HLA-allele-positive subsets. For co-occurrence clustering, repertoires with fewer than 30,000 or more than 120,000 public chains were excluded, along with roughly 5 repertoires with anomalous nucleotide sharing. The table was pulled from immuneACCESS by TCRdb, which kept in-frame rearrangements only. Such tables lose some clones; where checked, under half of the loss comes from unresolved V genes, and the rest has no known cause. D and trimming were read from the DNA, whereas the V and J calls and clone size are those reported in that table. The sample data list about 81,000 clones, and 80% to 90% of these were observed just once. The top ten clones comprise around 2.3% of the sample.

The cohort was made up of 650 to 700 healthy bone marrow donors. At the time of sampling, every cohort member was nominally healthy, though immune exposures that went unrecorded were likely present. The donor tested CMV seronegative, placing the donor among the roughly 340 seronegative members of the cohort. Every donor gave a peripheral blood sample, and the peripheral blood mononuclear cells from that sample were used for TCR beta sequencing. Genomic DNA was extracted from the blood cell samples with the Qiagen DNeasy Blood Extraction Kit. Measured from the cysteine to the phenylalanine, the CDR3 is 18 residues long. This entry keeps only the CDR3 DNA: 54 bases, framed from base 1. CDR1 SGDLS and CDR2 YYNGEE are derived from the germline V gene. Trimmed from V: 3 bases; trimmed from J: 3 bases; junction bases lacking a gene match: 17.

Specimen: PBMCs. This sequence originates from a man aged 18 to 30 in good health and CMV-seronegative. The V gene is TRBV9 and the J gene is TRBJ1-2, with 7 bases in between that match TRBD1. Read as DNA, the sequence is TGTGCCAGCAGCGGGCGGATGCTCGACAGGGTAGATTACTATGGCTACACCTTC. Its amino acids are CASSGRMLDRVDYYGYTF.